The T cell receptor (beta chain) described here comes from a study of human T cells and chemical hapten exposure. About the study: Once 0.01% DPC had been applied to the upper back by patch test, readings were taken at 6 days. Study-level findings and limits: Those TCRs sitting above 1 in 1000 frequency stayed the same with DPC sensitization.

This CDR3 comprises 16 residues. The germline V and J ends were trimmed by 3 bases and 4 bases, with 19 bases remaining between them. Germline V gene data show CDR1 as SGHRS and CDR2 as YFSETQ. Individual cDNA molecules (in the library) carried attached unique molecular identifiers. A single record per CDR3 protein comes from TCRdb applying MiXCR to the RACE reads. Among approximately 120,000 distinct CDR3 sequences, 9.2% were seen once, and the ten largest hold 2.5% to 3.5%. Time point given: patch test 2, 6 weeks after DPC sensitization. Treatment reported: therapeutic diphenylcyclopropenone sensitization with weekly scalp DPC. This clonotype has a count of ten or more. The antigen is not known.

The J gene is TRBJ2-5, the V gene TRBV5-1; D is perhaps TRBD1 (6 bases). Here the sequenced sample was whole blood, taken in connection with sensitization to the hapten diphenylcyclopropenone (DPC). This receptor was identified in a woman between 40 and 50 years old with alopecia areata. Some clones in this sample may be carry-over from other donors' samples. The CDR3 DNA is TGCGCCAGCAGCTCCGGGACAATGGGGTTGGGAGAGACCCAGTACTTC. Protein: CASSSGTMGLGETQYF. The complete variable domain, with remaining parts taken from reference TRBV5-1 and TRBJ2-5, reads KAGVTQTPRYLIKTRGQQVTLSCSPISGHRSVSWYQQTPGQGLQFLFEYFSETQRNKGNFPGRFSGRQFSNSRSEMNVSTLELGDSALYLCASSSGTMGLGETQYFGPGTRLLVL.